The 29 T cell receptor beta chains below all came from one sample that was sequenced in a study of cytomegalovirus exposure and HLA in healthy donors. In the PCR, 60 Vbeta and 13 Jbeta primers were used. Sequenced by immunoSEQ multiplex PCR; TCRdb stores in-frame clones only, minus some. The repertoire consists of roughly 150,000 clones, with roughly 84% occurring once and the leading ten covering roughly 1.4%. The specimen sequenced was PBMCs. The origin of the receptors is a woman younger than 30 in good health and CMV-seronegative.

The CDR3, as DNA: TGTGCCAGCAGTGCGCAGGGGTTTCCGGATCAGCCCCAGCATTTT. This translates into CASSAQGFPDQPQHF. The chain has TRBV6-5 and TRBJ1-5; D may be TRBD1 (6 bases). V lost 5 bases, J lost 5 bases, and 16 bases lay in between. This CDR3 has 15 amino acids. CDR1 and CDR2 from the germline V gene are MNHEY and SVGAGI.

The V and J genes are TRBV6-5 and TRBJ2-2; D perhaps matches TRBD1 (7 bases). V was cut by 4 bases and J by 4 bases, with 16 bases left in between. The CDR3 length is 16 residues. In germline, CDR1 is MNHEY, CDR2 SVGAGI. CDR3 amino acids: CASSFIAGQITGELFF. In nucleotides, the CDR3 is TGTGCCAGCAGTTTCATTGCGGGACAGATCACCGGGGAGCTGTTTTTT.

CDR3 sequence (DNA): TGTGCCAGCAGCTCATTATCGCCCAGAGAAGCTTTCTTT. This encodes CASSSLSPREAFF. J is TRBJ1-1 and V is TRBV7-9; the D is unclear. Germline CDR1 reads SEHNR; CDR2 reads FQNEAQ (reference sequence). This CDR3 is 13 amino acids long. Between the trimmed V and J ends, which lost 4 bases and 8 bases, there was a span of 14 bases.

The chain combines TRBV15 with TRBJ1-1; D is unclear. V lost 1 base and J lost 5, with 8 bases in between. The CDR3 runs to 13 residues. The V gene's germline CDR1 is LNHNV and CDR2 YYDKDF (reference sequence). The CDR3 DNA sequence: TGTGCCACCAGCAGAGCTAAATATACTGAAGCTTTCTTT. This sequence encodes CATSRAKYTEAFF.

CDR3 in amino acids: CASSQDNPTANTGELFF. The CDR3 nucleotides are TGCGCCAGCAGCCAAGATAACCCCACTGCGAACACCGGGGAGCTGTTTTTT. The V and J genes are TRBV4-1 and TRBJ2-2; D uncertain. The CDR3 spans 17 residues. Germline loops: CDR1 MGHRA, CDR2 YSYEKL. V was cut by 0 bases and J by 0 bases, with 11 bases left in between.

This sequence joins TRBV5-1 and TRBJ1-2; D is unresolved. This CDR3 spans 14 amino acids. Germline V gene lookup returns CDR1 SGHRS and CDR2 YFSETQ. The V end lost 1 base, the J end lost 2 bases, and 9 bases lay between the germline ends. In DNA, the CDR3 is TGCGCCAGCAGCTTGAACAGTCCGAACTATGGCTACACCTTC. Translating it yields CASSLNSPNYGYTF.

The CDR3 region is CASSMFAQGAKVGEQYF. Here the CDR3 DNA reads TGTGCCAGTAGTATGTTTGCACAGGGGGCCAAGGTAGGCGAGCAGTACTTC. The J gene is TRBJ2-7, the V gene TRBV19; 9 bases match TRBD1. The CDR3 spans 17 residues. Germline V gene data show CDR1 as LNHDA and CDR2 as SQIVND (reference sequence). V shed 3 bases, J shed 6 bases, and the junction held 15 bases outside the gene matches.

This sequence joins TRBV11-2 and TRBJ1-5; D call uncertain. Germline CDR1 reads SGHAT; CDR2 reads FQNNGV. V was shortened by 1 base and J by 4 bases, with 5 bases between the two germline ends. The CDR3 covers 13 residues. DNA of the CDR3: TGTGCCAGCAGCTTAGGAGAGAATCAGCCCCAGCATTTT. Protein: CASSLGENQPQHF. The full variable domain, completed using reference TRBV11-2 and TRBJ1-5, is EAGVAQSPRYKIIEKRQSVAFWCNPISGHATLYWYQQILGQGPKLLIQFQNNGVVDDSQLPKDRFSAERLKGVDSTLKIQPAKLEDSAVYLCASSLGENQPQHFGDGTRLSIL.

The rearrangement uses TRBV5-1 and TRBJ2-7; 13 positions match TRBD2. The CDR3 runs 15 residues. V trimming: 3 bases; J trimming: 7 bases; junction bases outside the gene matches: 7. Germline V gene data show CDR1 as SGHRS and CDR2 as YFSETQ. The CDR3 loop reads CASSWGTSGVGEQYF. The CDR3 DNA sequence: TGCGCCAGCAGCTGGGGGACTAGCGGGGTGGGTGAGCAGTACTTC. Together with reference TRBV5-1 and TRBJ2-7, the CDR3 gives the full variable domain: KAGVTQTPRYLIKTRGQQVTLSCSPISGHRSVSWYQQTPGQGLQFLFEYFSETQRNKGNFPGRFSGRQFSNSRSEMNVSTLELGDSALYLCASSWGTSGVGEQYFGPGTRLTVT.

The rearrangement joins TRBV4-1 to TRBJ1-2, with 7 bases fitting TRBD1. The CDR3 is made up of 15 amino acids. V gave up 2 bases and J gave up 8 bases; unmatched junction bases: 11. Germline assignment: CDR1 MGHRA and CDR2 YSYEKL. CDR3 loop: CASSQRGQPAGGYTF. CDR3 nucleotides: TGCGCCAGCAGCCAACGGGGACAGCCGGCCGGCGGCTACACCTTC.

The rearrangement joins TRBV7-2 to TRBJ2-2; the match to TRBD1 covers 8 bases. CDR1 SGHTA and CDR2 FQGNSA come from the germline V gene. The J segment lost 4 bases and the V segment lost 6 bases, leaving 7 bases of the junction unmatched. The CDR3 spans 15 residues. This chain's CDR3 is CASSGRRGRTGELFF. The CDR3 DNA sequence: TGTGCCAGCAGTGGGCGCAGGGGGCGCACCGGGGAGCTGTTTTTT.

Notes on this clone: The junction differs from germline at one of its ends, possibly a read error. The same CDR3 also results from other DNA sequences found in this sample. The J gene is TRBJ2-7, the V gene TRBV7-9; no clear D gene. This CDR3 contains 11 residues. Germline lookup yields CDR1 SEHNR and CDR2 FQNEAQ (reference sequence). CDR3 loop: CSSSSSYEQYF. Here the CDR3 DNA reads TGTTCCAGCAGCTCCAGCTACGAGCAGTACTTC.

This sequence joins TRBV19 and TRBJ1-1; 7 bases match TRBD1. CDR3 length: 13 amino acids. CDR1 LNHDA and CDR2 SQIVND come from the germline V gene (reference sequence). The ends lost 9 bases at V and 0 bases at J; junction bases unmatched: 4. CDR3 DNA: TGTGCCAGCCAGGGACAGATGAACACTGAAGCTTTCTTT. Translated, it gives CASQGQMNTEAFF.

This sequence joins TRBV19 and TRBJ1-2, with TRBD1 matching over 8 bases. The germline V gene has CDR1 LNHDA and CDR2 SQIVND (reference sequence). CDR3 length: 15 residues. Trimming removed 5 bases from V and 3 bases from J; junction bases left unmatched: 8. The CDR3: CASSLTGQGDYGYTF. DNA for the CDR3: TGTGCCAGTAGTCTCACCGGACAGGGAGACTATGGCTACACCTTC.

The chain carries TRBV9 and TRBJ2-1, with 11 bases fitting TRBD2. Germline CDR1 SGDLS, CDR2 YYNGEE. J gave up 7 bases and V 0 bases, and 6 bases lay outside the gene matches. The CDR3 is 16 amino acids. CDR3 in DNA: TGTGCCAGCAGCGTAGCAATGGGACTAGCGGTTAATGAGCAGTTCTTC. It translates to CASSVAMGLAVNEQFF.

V usage is TRBV19 and J usage is TRBJ1-2; 7 bases match TRBD1. The CDR3 covers 16 residues. Germline CDR1 reads LNHDA; CDR2 reads SQIVND (reference sequence). The junction had 16 bases not matched to a gene; V was cut back by 7 bases and J by 5 bases. Written as DNA, the CDR3 is TGTGCCAGTACTCCTCCCACCGCGACGGGACAGTATGGCTACACCTTC. Amino acids: CASTPPTATGQYGYTF. The entire variable domain, with the rest obtained from reference TRBV19 and TRBJ1-2, is as follows: DGGITQSPKYLFRKEGQNVTLSCEQNLNHDAMYWYRQDPGQGLRLIYYSQIVNDFQKGDIAEGYSVSREKKESFPLTVTSAQKNPTAFYLCASTPPTATGQYGYTFGSGTRLTVV.

This chain links TRBV5-1 with TRBJ2-7; TRBD1 aligns across 8 bases. The CDR3 consists of 14 residues. CDR1 and CDR2 (germline): SGHRS, YFSETQ. J gave up 3 bases and V 4 bases, and 6 bases lay outside the gene matches. CDR3 in amino acids: CASSLGQDFYEQYF. Here the CDR3 DNA reads TGCGCCAGCAGCCTGGGACAGGACTTCTACGAGCAGTACTTC.

This chain joins TRBV30 and TRBJ1-2; a possible D gene is TRBD1 (6 bases). The V and J ends lost 0 bases and 8 bases respectively, with 16 bases between them. The CDR3 sequence is 14 residues long. Germline CDR1 reads GTSNPN; CDR2 reads SVGIG (reference sequence). CDR3 in DNA: TGTGCCTGGAGTGTCGTCAGGGGAGAAGGAGGCTACACCTTC. Protein product: CAWSVVRGEGGYTF.

This chain links TRBV6-5 with TRBJ2-5; possible D gene TRBD2, 5 bases. Germline-derived CDR1 and CDR2 are MNHEY and SVGAGI. V gave up 2 bases and J gave up 1 base, with 14 bases separating them. CDR3 length: 16 amino acids. The CDR3 sequence: CASSYTWLRGQETQYF. The DNA for the CDR3 is TGTGCCAGCAGTTACACCTGGTTACGGGGCCAAGAGACCCAGTACTTC.

The rearrangement uses TRBV5-6 and TRBJ2-1; TRBD2 is a possible D gene (6 bases). The CDR3 runs 19 residues. Trimming pared 0 bases from V and 4 bases from J, leaving 23 bases between. In germline, CDR1 is SGHDT, CDR2 YYEEEE. As DNA, the CDR3 is TGTGCCAGCAGCTTGGTATTGGGGGGTCTTCCTTACCCTTACAATGAGCAGTTCTTC. Amino acids: CASSLVLGGLPYPYNEQFF. Variable domain in full (rest from reference TRBV5-6 and TRBJ2-1): DAGVTQSPTHLIKTRGQQVTLRCSPKSGHDTVSWYQQALGQGPQFIFQYYEEEERQRGNFPDRFSGHQFPNYSSELNVNALLLGDSALYLCASSLVLGGLPYPYNEQFFGPGTRLTVL.

The chain carries TRBV5-5 and TRBJ2-5; 7 bases match TRBD1. This CDR3 contains 14 residues. Germline V lookup: CDR1 SGHKS, CDR2 YYEKEE (reference sequence). J gave up 4 bases and V 3 bases, and 6 bases lay outside the gene matches. The CDR3 sequence: CASSYGQARETQYF. Here the CDR3 DNA reads TGTGCCAGCAGCTACGGACAGGCAAGAGAGACCCAGTACTTC.

The chain is built from TRBV6-1 and TRBJ1-4, with 8 bases lining up with TRBD1. Germline values: CDR1 MNHNS, CDR2 SASEGT. Losses at the gene ends were 3 bases for V and 4 bases for J; bases not matched to a gene: 7. The length of the CDR3 is 16 residues. DNA of the CDR3: TGTGCCAGCAGTGACCGGACAGGGAGACTTAATGAAAAACTGTTTTTT. This codes for CASSDRTGRLNEKLFF.

The J gene is TRBJ2-1, the V gene TRBV9, with D uncertain. V was pared by 4 bases and J by 10 bases, with 12 bases between. The CDR3 has 12 residues. The V gene's germline CDR1 is SGDLS and CDR2 YYNGEE. The CDR3 region is CASSPRPEEQFF. The CDR3 DNA sequence: TGTGCCAGCAGCCCAAGGCCGGAGGAGCAGTTCTTC.

J is TRBJ1-2 and V is TRBV2; 8 nucleotides agree with TRBD1. CDR3 length equals 15 residues. V trimming: 4 bases; J trimming: 4 bases; junction bases outside the gene matches: 8. CDR1 is SNHLY and CDR2 is FYNNEI in the germline V gene. DNA for the CDR3: TGTGCCAGCAGTGGCCTCAACAGGGGGGGCTATGGCTACACCTTC. It specifies CASSGLNRGGYGYTF.

This chain links TRBV2 with TRBJ1-1; D call uncertain. Germline V gene lookup returns CDR1 SNHLY and CDR2 FYNNEI. The V and J ends lost 8 bases and 2 bases respectively, with 9 bases between them. This CDR3 spans 12 amino acids. The CDR3 is CASGDRNTEAFF. DNA for the CDR3: TGTGCCAGCGGAGACCGAAACACTGAAGCTTTCTTT.

V is TRBV4-1 and J is TRBJ2-7; 9 bases match TRBD1. CDR3 length: 19 amino acids. Trimming took 4 bases from V and 4 from J; bases not matched to a gene: 20. Germline V gives CDR1 MGHRA, CDR2 YSYEKL. The CDR3 reads CASSPHALLVQGAGYEQYF. As DNA, the CDR3 is TGCGCCAGCAGCCCTCACGCCCTATTAGTACAGGGGGCAGGATACGAGCAGTACTTC.

The chain recombines TRBV12-5 with TRBJ1-2, with D perhaps matching TRBD1 (6 bases). The CDR3 totals 17 residues. Deletions cut 0 bases from V and 2 bases from J, with 16 bases between. Germline assignment: CDR1 LGHNT and CDR2 FRNRAP. The CDR3 bases are TGTGCTAGTGGTTTGGTACGAAGTCTCAGGGGAAACTATGGCTACACCTTC. It yields the protein CASGLVRSLRGNYGYTF.

This clone is a singleton in its sample. J is TRBJ2-2 and V is TRBV5-5, with unresolved D. The CDR3 is 14 residues long. V lost 0 bases and J 3 bases, leaving 6 bases between the germline ends. Germline V CDR1 and CDR2: SGHKS, YYEKEE (reference sequence). This CDR3 is CASSLVEDTGELFF. Here the CDR3 DNA reads TGTGCCAGCAGCTTGGTAGAGGACACCGGGGAGCTGTTTTTT.

V and J are TRBV15 and TRBJ1-3; no firm D call. CDR3 length: 16 amino acids. Germline V lookup: CDR1 LNHNV, CDR2 YYDKDF (reference sequence). The ends were cut back, 0 bases at V and 0 bases at J, with 9 bases in the middle. CDR3 sequence: CATSRDPGSSGNTIYF. As DNA, the CDR3 is TGTGCCACCAGCAGAGACCCTGGCAGCTCTGGAAACACCATATATTTT. Supplemented by reference TRBV15 and TRBJ1-3, the full variable domain reads DAMVIQNPRYQVTQFGKPVTLSCSQTLNHNVMYWYQQKSSQAPKLLFHYYDKDFNNEADTPDNFQSRRPNTSFCFLDIRSPGLGDTAMYLCATSRDPGSSGNTIYFGEGSWLTVV.